This TCR beta chain was captured in a study of T cell responses to AZD1222 COVID-19 vaccine. Points on this clone: Its antigen is unknown.

Using immunoSEQ multiplex PCR, the repertoire was profiled, and TCRdb retains in-frame clones only, with some absent. The sample shows approximately 100,000 clones, around 90% of them seen only once. Study conclusions and caveats: Repertoires were obtained only post-peak T cell response. Following two doses of AZD1222, Spike-specific TCR breadth and depth rose.

Trimming stripped 3 bases from V and 0 bases from J, with 14 bases between. The germline V gene encodes CDR1 KGHSH and CDR2 LQKENI. This CDR3 is 16 amino acids long. The sequence came from an adult in good health. The chain joins TRBV18 to TRBJ1-1, with D tentatively TRBD1 (5 bases). The specimen comprised peripheral blood, sampled on day 0 of AZD1222 vaccination. CDR3: CASSPPAGRMNTEAFF. CDR3 DNA sequence: TGTGCCAGCTCACCTCCGGCAGGGCGAATGAACACTGAAGCTTTCTTT.